These T cell receptor beta chains were read from a single sample in a study of blood T cell repertoires in COVID-19. The repertoire was sequenced with immunoSEQ multiplex PCR; TCRdb's copy has only in-frame clones and lacks some. The sample has about 110,000 clones, 84% seen once. Sequencing input: peripheral blood. The origin of the receptors is a human donor in a cohort sampled during active COVID-19. CDR3s include the opening cysteine and the closing phenylalanine or tryptophan. The D gene is left open where the match is weak. Size tells how often a clone was seen (once, few, many) or the class of an expanded clone, and some rows leave it out.

j_gene: TRBJ1-4; abundance: .; d_gene: TRBD1; v_gene: TRBV3-1/TRBV3-2; CDR3nt: TGTGCCAGCACCCTCGACAGGGGCGGTGAAAAACTGTTTTTT; CDR3aa: CASTLDRGGEKLFF
j_gene: TRBJ1-2; abundance: .; d_gene: .; v_gene: TRBV25-1; CDR3nt: TGTGCCAGCAGTGACCGGGTCCCTCCTGGCTACACCTTC; CDR3aa: CASSDRVPPGYTF
j_gene: TRBJ1-3; abundance: .; d_gene: .; v_gene: TRBV3-1/TRBV3-2; CDR3nt: TGTGCCAGCAGCCAAGAGCAGGGAAGAGTGTGGGGAAACACCATATATTTT; CDR3aa: CASSQEQGRVWGNTIYF
j_gene: TRBJ2-6; abundance: .; d_gene: TRBD2; v_gene: TRBV19; CDR3nt: TGTGCCAGTAGTACGCCAGGACTAGCGTCGAGCTCTGGGGCCAACGTCCTGACTTTC; CDR3aa: CASSTPGLASSSGANVLTF
j_gene: TRBJ1-1; abundance: .; d_gene: .; v_gene: TRBV30; CDR3nt: TGTGCCTGGGGGACTGTTGCCAGAAACACTGAAGCTTTCTTT; CDR3aa: CAWGTVARNTEAFF
j_gene: TRBJ2-4; abundance: .; d_gene: TRBD2; v_gene: TRBV19; CDR3nt: TGTGCCAGTAGTACCGGACTAGCGGGAGGTGTTCGAGCCAAAAACATTCAGTACTTC; CDR3aa: CASSTGLAGGVRAKNIQYF
j_gene: TRBJ1-5; abundance: .; d_gene: TRBD1; v_gene: TRBV19; CDR3nt: TGTGCCAGTAATAACTACGGGACAGGCAATCAGCCCCAGCATTTT; CDR3aa: CASNNYGTGNQPQHF
j_gene: TRBJ2-5; abundance: .; d_gene: .; v_gene: TRBV5-1; CDR3nt: TGCGCCAGCAGCTTGGGGCGGATCTTGGAAGGAGAGACCCAGTACTTC; CDR3aa: CASSLGRILEGETQYF
j_gene: TRBJ1-1; abundance: .; d_gene: .; v_gene: TRBV7-2; CDR3nt: TGTGCCAGCAGCTTAGCATTCCGGGACATAAAGGGGAGGAACACTGAAGCTTTCTTT; CDR3aa: CASSLAFRDIKGRNTEAFF
j_gene: TRBJ1-1; abundance: .; d_gene: .; v_gene: TRBV6-6; CDR3nt: TGTGCCAGCAGTCAACTCGAGACTGAAGCTTTCTTT; CDR3aa: CASSQLETEAFF
j_gene: TRBJ1-2; abundance: once; d_gene: .; v_gene: TRBV7-9; CDR3nt: TGTGCCAGCAGCTTAGACAGCTTATATGGCTACACCTTC; CDR3aa: CASSLDSLYGYTF
j_gene: TRBJ2-3; abundance: .; d_gene: TRBD2; v_gene: TRBV7-2; CDR3nt: TGTGCCAGCAGCTTAAGGCTAGCGGGAGGAATCGCAGATACGCAGTATTTT; CDR3aa: CASSLRLAGGIADTQYF
j_gene: TRBJ1-2; abundance: .; d_gene: TRBD1; v_gene: TRBV9; CDR3nt: TGTGCCAGCAGCGGAACGGGACAGGGGTATGGCTACACCTTC; CDR3aa: CASSGTGQGYGYTF
j_gene: TRBJ1-2; abundance: .; d_gene: .; v_gene: TRBV14; CDR3nt: TGTGCCAGCAGCCAAGCGCGGGGCTTTGGCTACACCTTC; CDR3aa: CASSQARGFGYTF
j_gene: TRBJ2-1; abundance: .; d_gene: TRBD2; v_gene: TRBV9; CDR3nt: TGTGCCAGCACCCTGACTAGCGGGAGAAACAATGAGCAGTTCTTC; CDR3aa: CASTLTSGRNNEQFF
j_gene: TRBJ2-5; abundance: .; d_gene: TRBD2; v_gene: TRBV2; CDR3nt: TGTGCCAGCAGTGGTGGTAGCGGGATCCAAGAGACCCAGTACTTC; CDR3aa: CASSGGSGIQETQYF
j_gene: TRBJ1-1; abundance: .; d_gene: .; v_gene: TRBV10-3; CDR3nt: TGTGCCATCAGTGAGTCGACTCTGGGAGGTTTGAACACTGAAGCTTTCTTT; CDR3aa: CAISESTLGGLNTEAFF
j_gene: TRBJ1-5; abundance: .; d_gene: TRBD1; v_gene: TRBV30; CDR3nt: TGTGCCTGGAGTCTACAGGGGAATCAGCCCCAGCATTTT; CDR3aa: CAWSLQGNQPQHF
j_gene: TRBJ1-3; abundance: .; d_gene: .; v_gene: TRBV4-1; CDR3nt: TGCGCCAGCAGCCAAGAGTGGGCCTACTCTGGAAACACCATATATTTT; CDR3aa: CASSQEWAYSGNTIYF
j_gene: TRBJ1-5; abundance: few; d_gene: TRBD1; v_gene: TRBV10-2; CDR3nt: TGCGCCAGCCCGGGACAGAGTATATTTAGCAATCAGCCCCAGCATTTT; CDR3aa: CASPGQSIFSNQPQHF
j_gene: TRBJ1-1; abundance: .; d_gene: .; v_gene: TRBV12-3/TRBV12-4; CDR3nt: TGTGCCAGCAGTTTTGGGGGGGACACTGAAGCTTTCTTT; CDR3aa: CASSFGGDTEAFF
j_gene: TRBJ1-5; abundance: .; d_gene: .; v_gene: TRBV7-9; CDR3nt: TGTGCCAGCAGCTTATTAAGCAGCAATCAGCCCCAGCATTTT; CDR3aa: CASSLLSSNQPQHF
j_gene: TRBJ1-1; abundance: .; d_gene: .; v_gene: TRBV7-2; CDR3nt: TGTGCCAGCAGATCAGTTCTGACAGGGAACACTGAAGCTTTCTTT; CDR3aa: CASRSVLTGNTEAFF
j_gene: TRBJ1-2; abundance: .; d_gene: TRBD1; v_gene: TRBV5-1; CDR3nt: TGCGCCAGCAGCTTAGGACAGGGGACCTATGGCTACACCTTC; CDR3aa: CASSLGQGTYGYTF
j_gene: TRBJ2-1; abundance: few; d_gene: TRBD1; v_gene: TRBV4-3; CDR3nt: TGCGCCAGCAGCTTCCGGACAGGTAGCTCCTACAATGAGCAGTTCTTC; CDR3aa: CASSFRTGSSYNEQFF
j_gene: TRBJ2-4; abundance: few; d_gene: .; v_gene: TRBV5-6; CDR3nt: TGTGCCAGCAGCCCAGGTGGGCAAGTAGCCAAAAACATTCAGTACTTC; CDR3aa: CASSPGGQVAKNIQYF
j_gene: TRBJ2-3; abundance: once; d_gene: .; v_gene: TRBV3-1/TRBV3-2; CDR3nt: TGTGCCAGCAGCCATCGGCGGCCAACAGATACGCAGTATTTT; CDR3aa: CASSHRRPTDTQYF
j_gene: TRBJ1-5; abundance: .; d_gene: TRBD1; v_gene: TRBV28; CDR3nt: TGTGCCAGCAGCCCGCGGGGACAGCCCGGTAATCAGCCCCAGCATTTT; CDR3aa: CASSPRGQPGNQPQHF
j_gene: TRBJ1-6; abundance: once; d_gene: TRBD1; v_gene: TRBV4-3; CDR3nt: TGCGCCAGCAGCCAGTACAGGGGAGGTAGTTCACCCCTCCACTTT; CDR3aa: CASSQYRGGSSPLHF
j_gene: TRBJ1-5; abundance: .; d_gene: TRBD1; v_gene: TRBV19; CDR3nt: TGTGCCAGTAGATCCGGGACAGCCACGGCAGGTCAGCCCCAGCATTTT; CDR3aa: CASRSGTATAGQPQHF
j_gene: TRBJ2-4; abundance: .; d_gene: TRBD2; v_gene: TRBV12-5; CDR3nt: TGTGCTAGTGGTTTGGGCTTGCGGGAGGGTGACATTCAGTACTTC; CDR3aa: CASGLGLREGDIQYF
j_gene: TRBJ2-3; abundance: .; d_gene: TRBD2; v_gene: TRBV7-9; CDR3nt: TGTGCCAGCAGCAACCTAGCGGGGACCTCAGATACGCAGTATTTT; CDR3aa: CASSNLAGTSDTQYF